A single sample is the source of the 16 T cell receptor beta chains below, sequenced in a study of CD8+CD57+ T cells in acquired aplastic anemia. Patients chosen for sequencing had shown CD8+CD57+ cell expansion by flow cytometry. Genomic DNA acted as the template from which TCR beta VDJ combination and CDR3 sequence profiling were carried out. TCRdb reprocessed the reads via MiXCR and lists one record per CDR3 protein. The table has approximately 95,000 distinct CDR3 sequences, roughly 70% seen once; the top ten hold approximately 60%. Source material: sorted CD4+, CD8+, or CD8+CD57+ T cells (not recorded which) from PBMCs. The receptors were gathered from a human donor with aplastic anemia.

To note about this clonotype: A read error may produce the germline difference seen at one junction end. The chain links TRBV10-3 to TRBJ2-7; D may be TRBD1 (7 bases). CDR1 and CDR2 from the germline V gene are ENHRY and SYGVKD. CDR3 length: 17 amino acids. CDR3 residues: CASSATPSRRGQDEQYF. For the CDR3, the DNA is TGTGCCAGCAGTGCCACCCCCTCGAGGAGGGGGCAAGACGAGCAGTACTTC.

This rearrangement joins TRBV7-3 to TRBJ2-3, with TRBD2 identical over 7 bases. Germline CDR1 reads SGHTA; CDR2 reads FQGTGA. V was clipped by 5 bases and J by 0 bases; unmatched bases: 8. The length of the CDR3 is 16 residues. CDR3: CASSQSGGRSTDTQYF. CDR3 bases: TGTGCCAGCAGCCAGTCGGGCGGGAGAAGCACAGATACGCAGTATTTT.

This clonotype turned up a few times. CDR3 region: CSAMDASNTEAFF. CDR3 sequence (DNA): TGCAGCGCTATGGACGCCTCGAACACTGAAGCTTTCTTT. The gene calls are TRBV29-1 and TRBJ1-1; D is ambiguous. Germline V CDR1 and CDR2: SQVTM, ANQGSEA. The CDR3 runs to 13 residues. Trimming stripped 7 bases from V and 1 base from J, with 13 bases between.

The V and J genes are TRBV7-2 and TRBJ2-5; TRBD2 matches at 10 bases. The CDR3 extends over 15 amino acids. V was pared by 7 bases and J by 3 bases, with 8 bases of the junction left unmatched. CDR1 and CDR2 (germline): SGHTA, FQGNSA. The CDR3 nucleotides are TGTGCCAGCACCCCCAGCGGGAGGGCCGAAGAGACCCAGTACTTC. Protein product: CASTPSGRAEETQYF.

This clonotype has more than one count but fewer than ten. The chain couples TRBV6-1 to TRBJ1-1; no definite D call. CDR3 length: 14 residues. Trimming pared 5 bases from V and 1 base from J, leaving 11 bases between. The germline V gene encodes CDR1 MNHNS and CDR2 SASEGT. As DNA, the CDR3 is TGTGCCAGCAGTCCTCGGGGTAGGAACACTGAAGCTTTCTTT. Its translation is CASSPRGRNTEAFF.

V and J are TRBV29-1 and TRBJ2-2, with 7 nucleotides matching TRBD1. CDR3 length equals 13 residues. Per the germline V gene, CDR1 is SQVTM and CDR2 is ANQGSEA. V lost 8 bases, J lost 11 bases, and 14 bases stayed unmatched. The CDR3 here is CSQAPGQALELFF. In DNA, the CDR3 is TGCAGCCAAGCTCCCGGACAGGCCCTTGAGCTGTTTTTT.

The genes are TRBV2 and TRBJ1-2; D is unresolved. Germline CDR1 reads SNHLY; CDR2 reads FYNNEI. This CDR3 region has 15 residues. With 6 bases removed from V and 4 bases from J, the gap between germline ends came to 18 bases. CDR3 region: CASSPSPTVTYGYTF. CDR3 bases: TGTGCCAGCAGCCCTAGCCCGACGGTCACCTATGGCTACACCTTC. Combining the CDR3 with reference TRBV2 and TRBJ1-2 gives the whole variable domain EPEVTQTPSHQVTQMGQEVILRCVPISNHLYFYWYRQILGQKVEFLVSFYNNEISEKSEIFDDQFSVERPDGSNFTLKIRSTKLEDSAMYFCASSPSPTVTYGYTFGSGTRLTVV.

The rearrangement joins TRBV20-1 to TRBJ1-6; TRBD1 is a possible D gene (5 bases). V lost 2 bases, J lost 7 bases, and 15 bases lay in between. The CDR3 totals 15 residues. Germline CDR1 DFQATT, CDR2 SNEGSKA (reference sequence). CDR3 sequence: CSARLPRDGNSPLHF. The CDR3 nucleotides are TGCAGTGCTAGACTCCCCCGGGACGGCAATTCACCCCTCCACTTT.

This clonotype has a handful of counts. The chain combines TRBV7-2 with TRBJ2-1; possible D gene TRBD2, 7 bases. V gave up 5 bases and J gave up 9 bases, with 14 bases separating them. The germline V gene has CDR1 SGHTA and CDR2 FQGNSA. CDR3 length: 13 amino acids. Here the CDR3 reads CASSRWGGLEQFF. CDR3 nucleotides: TGTGCCAGCAGCCGCTGGGGGGGGCTTGAGCAGTTCTTC.

J is TRBJ2-1 and V is TRBV12-3 or TRBV12-4, with a weak D call TRBD2 (7 bases). The V and J ends lost 6 bases and 6 bases respectively, with 18 bases between them. This CDR3 has 15 amino acids. CDR3 residues: CASSIRGGPLNEQFF. The CDR3 nucleotides are TGTGCCAGCAGCATAAGGGGGGGCCCCCTCAATGAGCAGTTCTTC.

This chain uses TRBV10-1 with TRBJ1-1; D is unclear. There are 12 residues in the CDR3. CDR1 and CDR2 from the germline V gene are WNHNN and SYGVQD (reference sequence). Trimming took off 6 bases at V and 2 bases at J, with 7 bases between the two ends. Here the CDR3 DNA reads TGCGCCAGCAGGGGAGCAAACACTGAAGCTTTCTTT. Translation gives CASRGANTEAFF.

The rearrangement uses TRBV7-9 and TRBJ2-7; no reliable D call. Trimming stripped 9 bases from V and 4 bases from J, with 16 bases between. This CDR3 comprises 13 residues. The germline V gene encodes CDR1 SEHNR and CDR2 FQNEAQ (reference sequence). CDR3 sequence (DNA): TGTGCCAGTAGTATACAGTTAGGGTACGAGCAGTACTTC. This translates into CASSIQLGYEQYF.

The gene calls are TRBV10-3 and TRBJ2-1, with TRBD2 identical over 7 bases. Trimming removed 7 bases from V and 2 bases from J; junction bases left unmatched: 5. The CDR3 has 14 amino acids. From germline, CDR1 is ENHRY and CDR2 SYGVKD. The chain's CDR3 is CAITRDYAYNEQFF. CDR3 nucleotide sequence: TGTGCCATCACCCGGGACTACGCCTACAATGAGCAGTTCTTC.

This chain connects TRBV10-3 to TRBJ1-2; unclear D gene. CDR1 and CDR2 (germline): ENHRY, SYGVKD. Trimming cost V 6 bases and J 3 bases, with 11 bases left between them. The length of the CDR3 is 13 residues. CDR3 protein: CAISPSRDYGYTF. In DNA, the CDR3 is TGTGCCATCAGCCCCTCAAGGGACTATGGCTACACCTTC.

Details on this clonotype: One end of the junction varies from germline; a read error may be responsible. The J gene is TRBJ1-2, the V gene TRBV11-1; D perhaps matches TRBD1 (6 bases). Germline V gives CDR1 SGHAT, CDR2 FQDESV (reference sequence). The CDR3 totals 18 residues. CDR3 region: CASSATIFRDTSNYGYTF. CDR3 bases: TGTGCTAGCAGCGCCACGATATTCCGGGACACATCTAACTATGGCTACACCTTC.

The rearrangement uses TRBV25-1 and TRBJ2-7; 7 bases agree with TRBD1. V gave up 5 bases and J gave up 3 bases; unmatched junction bases: 7. CDR1 MGHDK and CDR2 SYGVNS come from the germline V gene. The CDR3 contains 14 residues. CDR3 amino acids: CASSRPGQSYEQYF. The CDR3 DNA reads as TGTGCCAGCAGTCGACCGGGACAGAGCTACGAGCAGTACTTC.